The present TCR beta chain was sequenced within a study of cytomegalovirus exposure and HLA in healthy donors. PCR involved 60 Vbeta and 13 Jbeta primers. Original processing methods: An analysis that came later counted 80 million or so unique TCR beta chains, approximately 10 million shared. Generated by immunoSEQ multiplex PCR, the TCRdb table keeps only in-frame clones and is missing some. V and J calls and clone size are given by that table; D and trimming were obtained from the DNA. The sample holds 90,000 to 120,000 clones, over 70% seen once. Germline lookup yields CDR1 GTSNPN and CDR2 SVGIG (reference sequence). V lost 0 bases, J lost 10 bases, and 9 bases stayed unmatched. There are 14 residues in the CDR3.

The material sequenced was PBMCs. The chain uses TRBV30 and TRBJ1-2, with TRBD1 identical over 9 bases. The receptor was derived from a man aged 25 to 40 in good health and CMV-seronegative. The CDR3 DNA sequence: TGTGCCTGGAGTGTAAACAGGGGGCAGTGGTACTACACCTTC. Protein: CAWSVNRGQWYYTF. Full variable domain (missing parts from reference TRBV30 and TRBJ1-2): SQTIHQWPATLVQPVGSPLSLECTVEGTSNPNLYWYRQAAGRGLQLLFYSVGIGQISSEVPQNLSASRPQDRQFILSSKKLLLSDSGFYLCAWSVNRGQWYYTFGSGTRLTVV.